These T cell receptor beta chains were read from a single sample in a study of blood T cell repertoires in COVID-19. Libraries were prepared by immunoSEQ multiplex PCR; TCRdb keeps only in-frame clonotypes and omits some of them. The table has around 380,000 clones, more than 75% seen once. Sample: PBMCs or T cells enriched from blood (not recorded which). The receptors stem from a man aged 30-40 years who had recovered from COVID-19. Both conserved end residues are part of each CDR3. A D gene is named only where the DNA matches it firmly. Expanded clones get a size class; other rows say once, few or many, or leave the size out.

V gene	CDR3 length	D gene	clone size	J gene	CDR3 protein	CDR3 DNA
TRBV14	15	.	once	TRBJ2-7	CASSPRDKGPYEQYF	TGTGCCAGCAGCCCCCGGGACAAGGGACCCTACGAGCAGTACTTC
TRBV7-9	14	.	.	TRBJ1-5	CASSLVTGDQPQHF	TGTGCCAGCAGCTTAGTGACAGGTGATCAGCCCCAGCATTTT
TRBV29-1	11	.	few	TRBJ1-2	CSVWEAYGYTF	TGCAGCGTTTGGGAGGCCTATGGCTACACCTTC
TRBV21-1	18	.	.	TRBJ1-6	CASSKGGGQKGINSPLHF	TGTGCCAGCAGCAAAGGGGGAGGGCAGAAGGGAATTAATTCACCCCTCCACTTT
TRBV7-2	15	.	.	TRBJ2-7	CASSLEMGQSYEQYF	TGTGCCAGCAGCTTAGAAATGGGGCAATCCTACGAGCAGTACTTC
TRBV10-3	17	TRBD1	.	TRBJ1-1	CAISGGGPGQEDTEAFF	TGTGCCATCAGTGGGGGGGGACCGGGACAGGAGGACACTGAAGCTTTCTTT
TRBV20-1	15	TRBD1	.	TRBJ1-3	CSASSRQGSGNTIYF	TGCAGTGCTAGTTCACGACAGGGCTCTGGAAACACCATATATTTT
TRBV19	12	.	.	TRBJ1-2	CASLGQGYGYTF	TGTGCCAGTTTAGGCCAGGGCTATGGCTACACCTTC
TRBV2	14	.	.	TRBJ1-1	CASSVGGGSTEAFF	TGTGCCAGCAGTGTGGGGGGCGGGAGCACTGAAGCTTTCTTT
TRBV7-9	14	.	.	TRBJ2-3	CASSATGTMDTQYF	TGTGCCAGCAGCGCCACCGGGACAATGGATACGCAGTATTTT
TRBV30	13	.	.	TRBJ2-6	CASLRGPTDVLTF	TGTGCGTCTCTTAGGGGTCCCACAGACGTCCTGACTTTC
TRBV5-1	15	.	.	TRBJ1-6	CASSPRSSYNSPLHF	TGCGCCAGCAGCCCCCGGAGCTCCTATAATTCACCCCTCCACTTT
TRBV27	16	TRBD1	.	TRBJ2-7	CASSSIQGVTPREQYF	TGTGCCAGCAGTTCGATACAGGGGGTAACGCCGCGGGAGCAGTACTTC
TRBV19	13	.	.	TRBJ2-1	CASAGSSYNEQFF	TGTGCCAGTGCGGGGAGCTCCTACAATGAGCAGTTCTTC
TRBV30	12	.	once	TRBJ2-2	CAWNLYTGELFF	TGTGCCTGGAATCTGTACACCGGGGAGCTGTTTTTT
TRBV12-3/TRBV12-4	13	.	.	TRBJ1-1	CASSGQILTEAFF	TGTGCCAGCAGTGGTCAAATACTCACTGAAGCTTTCTTT